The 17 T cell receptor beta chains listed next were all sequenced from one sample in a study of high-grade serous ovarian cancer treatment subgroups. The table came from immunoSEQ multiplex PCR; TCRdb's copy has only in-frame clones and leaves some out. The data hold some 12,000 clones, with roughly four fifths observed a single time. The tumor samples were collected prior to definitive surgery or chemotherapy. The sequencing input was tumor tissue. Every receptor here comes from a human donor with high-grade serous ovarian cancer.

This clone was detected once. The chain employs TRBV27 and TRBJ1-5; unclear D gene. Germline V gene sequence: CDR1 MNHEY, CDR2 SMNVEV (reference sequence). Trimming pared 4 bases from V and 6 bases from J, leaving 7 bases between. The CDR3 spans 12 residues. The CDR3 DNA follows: TGTGCCAGCAGTTCTCTTGGTCAGCCCCAGCATTTT. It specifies CASSSLGQPQHF.

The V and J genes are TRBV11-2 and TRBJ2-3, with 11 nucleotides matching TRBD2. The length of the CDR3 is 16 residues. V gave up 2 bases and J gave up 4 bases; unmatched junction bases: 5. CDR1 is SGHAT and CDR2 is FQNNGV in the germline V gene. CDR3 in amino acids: CASSLTSGRRSDTQYF. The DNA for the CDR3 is TGTGCCAGCAGCTTAACTAGCGGGAGACGCTCAGATACGCAGTATTTT.

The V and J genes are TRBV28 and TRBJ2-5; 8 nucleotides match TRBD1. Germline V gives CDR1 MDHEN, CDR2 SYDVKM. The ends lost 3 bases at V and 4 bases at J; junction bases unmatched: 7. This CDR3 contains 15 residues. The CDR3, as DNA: TGTGCCAGCAGTTTCACCGGCAGGGGGCGAGAGACCCAGTACTTC. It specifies CASSFTGRGRETQYF. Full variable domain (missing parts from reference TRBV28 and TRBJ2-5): DVKVTQSSRYLVKRTGEKVFLECVQDMDHENMFWYRQDPGLGLRLIYFSYDVKMKEKGDIPEGYSVSREKKERFSLILESASTNQTSMYLCASSFTGRGRETQYFGPGTRLLVL.

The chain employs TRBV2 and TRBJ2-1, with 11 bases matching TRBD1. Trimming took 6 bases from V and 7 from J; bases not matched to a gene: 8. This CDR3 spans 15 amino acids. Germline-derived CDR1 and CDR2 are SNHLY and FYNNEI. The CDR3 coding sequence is TGTGCCAGCAGGCCGGACAGGGGGCCTGTAAATGAGCAGTTCTTC. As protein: CASRPDRGPVNEQFF.

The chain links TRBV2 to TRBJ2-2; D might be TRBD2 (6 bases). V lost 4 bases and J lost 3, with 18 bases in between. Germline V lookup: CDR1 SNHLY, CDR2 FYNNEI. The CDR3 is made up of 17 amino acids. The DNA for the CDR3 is TGTGCCAGCAGTGTAACCAGCGGGTCCGCCGACACCGGGGAGCTGTTTTTT. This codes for CASSVTSGSADTGELFF.

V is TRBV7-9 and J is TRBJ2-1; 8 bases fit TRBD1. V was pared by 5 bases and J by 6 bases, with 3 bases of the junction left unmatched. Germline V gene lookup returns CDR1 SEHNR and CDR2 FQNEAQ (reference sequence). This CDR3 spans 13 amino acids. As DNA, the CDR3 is TGTGCCAGCAGCGACAGGGGCGTCAATGAGCAGTTCTTC. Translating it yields CASSDRGVNEQFF.

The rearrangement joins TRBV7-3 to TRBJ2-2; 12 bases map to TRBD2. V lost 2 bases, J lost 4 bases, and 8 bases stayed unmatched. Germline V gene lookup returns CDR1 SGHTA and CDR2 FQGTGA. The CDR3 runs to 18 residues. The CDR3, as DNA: TGTGCCAGCAGCTTATCCGGGACTAGCGGGTGGGGCACCGGGGAGCTGTTTTTT. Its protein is CASSLSGTSGWGTGELFF.

CDR3 residues: CSGERGKAGGYTF. In DNA, the CDR3 is TGCAGCGGGGAGAGGGGCAAAGCTGGTGGCTACACCTTC. This rearrangement joins TRBV29-1 to TRBJ1-2, with a tentative D call TRBD1 (5 bases). CDR1 and CDR2 from the germline V gene are SQVTM and ANQGSEA. Trimming shortened V by 7 bases and J by 7 bases, and 19 bases separated the two germline ends. The CDR3 is made up of 13 amino acids.

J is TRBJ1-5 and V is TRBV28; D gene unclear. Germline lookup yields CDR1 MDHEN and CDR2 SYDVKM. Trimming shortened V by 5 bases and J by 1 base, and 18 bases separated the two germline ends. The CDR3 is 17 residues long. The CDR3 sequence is CASSPPPGLLSNQPQHF. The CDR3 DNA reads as TGTGCCAGCAGTCCCCCCCCCGGCCTTCTGAGCAATCAGCCCCAGCATTTT.

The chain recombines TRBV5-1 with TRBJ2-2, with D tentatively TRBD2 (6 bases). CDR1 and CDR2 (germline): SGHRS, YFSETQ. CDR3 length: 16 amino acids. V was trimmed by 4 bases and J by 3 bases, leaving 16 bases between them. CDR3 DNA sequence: TGCGCCAGCAGCCCCGGACTAAGCCCTTACACCGGGGAGCTGTTTTTT. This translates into CASSPGLSPYTGELFF.

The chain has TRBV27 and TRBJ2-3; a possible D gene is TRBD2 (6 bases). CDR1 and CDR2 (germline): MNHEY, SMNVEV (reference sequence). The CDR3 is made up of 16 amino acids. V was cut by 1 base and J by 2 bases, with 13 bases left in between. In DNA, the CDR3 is TGTGCCAGCAGTTTATACGCTAGCGTAGACACAGATACGCAGTATTTT. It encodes CASSLYASVDTDTQYF.

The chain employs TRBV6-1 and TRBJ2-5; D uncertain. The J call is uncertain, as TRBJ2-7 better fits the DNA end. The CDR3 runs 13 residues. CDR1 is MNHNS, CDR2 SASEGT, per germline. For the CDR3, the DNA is TGTGCCAGCAGTGAGTGGGCCCACTACGAGCAGTACTTC. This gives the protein CASSEWAHYEQYF.

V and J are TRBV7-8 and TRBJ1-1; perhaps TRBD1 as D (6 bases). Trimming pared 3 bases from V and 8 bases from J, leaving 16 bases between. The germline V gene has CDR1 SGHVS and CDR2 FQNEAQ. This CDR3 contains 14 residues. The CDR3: CASSLGGAGLEAFF. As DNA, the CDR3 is TGTGCCAGCAGCTTGGGGGGGGCAGGGCTCGAAGCTTTCTTT. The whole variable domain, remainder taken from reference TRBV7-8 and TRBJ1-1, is GAGVSQSPRYKVAKRGQDVALRCDPISGHVSLFWYQQALGQGPEFLTYFQNEAQLDKSGLPSDRFFAERPEGSVSTLKIQRTQQEDSAVYLCASSLGGAGLEAFFGQGTRLTVV.

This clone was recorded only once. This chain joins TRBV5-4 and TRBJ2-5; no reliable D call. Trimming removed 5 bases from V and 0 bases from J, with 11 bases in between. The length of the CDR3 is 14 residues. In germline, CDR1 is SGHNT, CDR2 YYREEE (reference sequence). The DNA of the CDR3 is TGTGCCAGCAGTCAGACCGTAGACCAAGAGACCCAGTACTTC. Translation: CASSQTVDQETQYF.

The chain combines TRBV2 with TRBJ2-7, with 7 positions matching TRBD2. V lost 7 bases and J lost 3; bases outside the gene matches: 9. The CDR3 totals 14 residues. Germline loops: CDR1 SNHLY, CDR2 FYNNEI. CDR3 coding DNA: TGTGCCAGCACCCCCCAGGGAGGGAACTACGAGCAGTACTTC. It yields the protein CASTPQGGNYEQYF.

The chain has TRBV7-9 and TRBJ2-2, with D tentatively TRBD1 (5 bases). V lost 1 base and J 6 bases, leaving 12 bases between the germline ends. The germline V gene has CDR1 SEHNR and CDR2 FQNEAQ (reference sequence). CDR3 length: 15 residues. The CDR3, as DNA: TGTGCCAGCAGCTTAGAACCATCAGGGTCCGGGGAGCTGTTTTTT. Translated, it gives CASSLEPSGSGELFF.

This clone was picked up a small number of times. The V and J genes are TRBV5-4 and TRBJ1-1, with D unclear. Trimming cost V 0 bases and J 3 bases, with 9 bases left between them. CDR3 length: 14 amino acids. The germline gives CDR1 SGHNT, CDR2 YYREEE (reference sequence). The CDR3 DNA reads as TGTGCCAGCAGCTTGGAGCACTCCGACACTGAAGCTTTCTTT. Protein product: CASSLEHSDTEAFF.